These T cell receptor beta chains were read from a single sample in a study of blood T cell repertoires in COVID-19. Using immunoSEQ multiplex PCR, the repertoire was profiled, and TCRdb retains in-frame clones only, with some absent. The data contain under 130,000 clones, under 90% of them seen just once; the ten biggest clones take up about 40%. Sample: peripheral blood. Every receptor here comes from a man older than 75 with acute or convalescent COVID-19. Both conserved end residues are part of each CDR3. The order of the fields is clone size, V gene, J gene, D gene, CDR3 DNA, CDR3 protein. A D gene is named only where the DNA matches it firmly. Only some rows state a clone size, as once, few, many or a class for expanded clones.

abundance: NA
v_gene: TRBV11-2
j_gene: TRBJ2-7
d_gene: TRBD2
CDR3nt: TGTGCCAGCAGCCCACAATCTAGCGGGACATACGAGCAGTACTTC
CDR3aa: CASSPQSSGTYEQYF

abundance: NA
v_gene: TRBV5-1
j_gene: TRBJ2-5
d_gene: TRBD2
CDR3nt: TGCGCCAGCAGCTGGCGGACTAGCGGGAGCCAAGAGACCCAGTACTTC
CDR3aa: CASSWRTSGSQETQYF

abundance: NA
v_gene: TRBV27
j_gene: TRBJ1-2
d_gene: NA
CDR3nt: TGTGCCAGCAGTTTTCGGGGTAACTATGGCTACACCTTC
CDR3aa: CASSFRGNYGYTF

abundance: NA
v_gene: TRBV12-3/TRBV12-4
j_gene: TRBJ2-1
d_gene: NA
CDR3nt: TGTGCCAGCAGTTCCGAGAACAATGAGCAGTTCTTC
CDR3aa: CASSSENNEQFF

abundance: NA
v_gene: TRBV6-5
j_gene: TRBJ1-1
d_gene: NA
CDR3nt: TGTGCCAGCTCTTCGGGACAGAACACTGAAGCTTTCTTT
CDR3aa: CASSSGQNTEAFF

abundance: NA
v_gene: TRBV19
j_gene: TRBJ1-1
d_gene: NA
CDR3nt: TGTGCCAGTAGTCCACAAACAGTGAACACTGAAGCTTTCTTT
CDR3aa: CASSPQTVNTEAFF

abundance: NA
v_gene: TRBV29-1
j_gene: TRBJ1-2
d_gene: NA
CDR3nt: TGCAGCGTTGGGGGGCGGCAAAACTATGGCTACACCTTC
CDR3aa: CSVGGRQNYGYTF

abundance: NA
v_gene: TRBV18
j_gene: TRBJ1-5
d_gene: TRBD1
CDR3nt: TGTGCCAGCTCCGGGACAGGGAGCAATCAGCCCCAGCATTTT
CDR3aa: CASSGTGSNQPQHF

abundance: NA
v_gene: TRBV6-4
j_gene: TRBJ2-1
d_gene: TRBD1
CDR3nt: TGTGCCAGTAGGGGGTTACAGGGGGGCAGGAATGAGCAGTTCTTC
CDR3aa: CASRGLQGGRNEQFF

abundance: NA
v_gene: TRBV7-3
j_gene: TRBJ2-3
d_gene: NA
CDR3nt: TGTGCCAGCAGCTTAAGCAGGGAAGATACGCAGTATTTT
CDR3aa: CASSLSREDTQYF

abundance: NA
v_gene: TRBV19
j_gene: TRBJ1-5
d_gene: NA
CDR3nt: TGTGCCAGTAGTGCCAGGGACAATCAGCCCCAGCATTTT
CDR3aa: CASSARDNQPQHF

abundance: NA
v_gene: TRBV27
j_gene: TRBJ2-2
d_gene: NA
CDR3nt: TGTGCCAGCAGTTTCAGGCAGGGCGCGAACACCGGGGAGCTGTTTTTT
CDR3aa: CASSFRQGANTGELFF

abundance: NA
v_gene: TRBV10-2
j_gene: TRBJ2-3
d_gene: TRBD2
CDR3nt: TGCGCCAGCACACTAGCGGGAGAGGATACGCAGTATTTT
CDR3aa: CASTLAGEDTQYF

abundance: few
v_gene: TRBV9
j_gene: TRBJ2-7
d_gene: NA
CDR3nt: TGTGCCAGCAGCCCGGACCCCTCGGACAGAGATGGACTAGAATTAGTCTCCTACGAGCAGTACTTC
CDR3aa: CASSPDPSDRDGLELVSYEQYF

abundance: NA
v_gene: TRBV5-1
j_gene: TRBJ2-4
d_gene: NA
CDR3nt: TGCGCCAGCAGCTTGGGGTCAGGGGGAGGTAACATTCAGTACTTC
CDR3aa: CASSLGSGGGNIQYF

abundance: NA
v_gene: TRBV5-8
j_gene: TRBJ2-7
d_gene: TRBD2
CDR3nt: TGTGCCAGCAGCTTGAACTGGGGACTAGCGGGAAAATTCTACGAGCAGTACTTC
CDR3aa: CASSLNWGLAGKFYEQYF

abundance: NA
v_gene: TRBV30
j_gene: TRBJ2-1
d_gene: TRBD2
CDR3nt: TGTGCCTGGAGTTTCCCCGGGACTACCGGCTACAATGAGCAGTTCTTC
CDR3aa: CAWSFPGTTGYNEQFF